The sequence of this T cell receptor beta chain was determined in a study of regulatory T cells in long-lasting Graves disease. Broader study findings: Those with persistent Graves' had less TCR diversity than newly diagnosed patients. Persistent disease preferred TRBV28, TRBJ1-2 and TRBJ2-5; new disease, TRBV20-1 and TRBJ2-1.

Time point noted: newly diagnosed GD, antithyroid drugs for less than 3 months. There was RNA extracted from PBMCs, and the TCR library was made from it. Assembly of TCR beta libraries relied on iRepertoire HTBI primers together with Arm-PCR of CDR3 regions. MiXCR, applied by TCRdb to the multiplex PCR reads, yields one record per CDR3 protein. The sample lists around 250,000 distinct CDR3 sequences; around 18% were seen once. Trimming pared 5 bases from V and 2 bases from J, leaving 13 bases between. Per the germline V gene, CDR1 is SGHVS and CDR2 is FNYEAQ. The CDR3 loop spans 16 amino acids. This clonotype was detected many times. Its cognate antigen is unknown. This sample was also put to use in a study of T cells in Graves' hyperthyroidism and ophthalmopathy. That paper states: Lactation, pregnancy, other autoimmune disease or uncontrolled infection excluded patients. Most thyroid clonotypes that were expanded above 0.001 also turned up in blood.

The sequence was obtained from a woman aged 25 to 39 with Graves disease. V and J are TRBV7-6 and TRBJ2-6; no firm D call. Material: peripheral blood mononuclear cells (PBMCs), obtained at new diagnosis, from a patient treated with antithyroid drugs. CDR3 DNA: TGTGCCAGCAGCCCCCTCAAGACTCCTGGGGCCAACGTCCTGACTTTC. The encoded protein is CASSPLKTPGANVLTF.